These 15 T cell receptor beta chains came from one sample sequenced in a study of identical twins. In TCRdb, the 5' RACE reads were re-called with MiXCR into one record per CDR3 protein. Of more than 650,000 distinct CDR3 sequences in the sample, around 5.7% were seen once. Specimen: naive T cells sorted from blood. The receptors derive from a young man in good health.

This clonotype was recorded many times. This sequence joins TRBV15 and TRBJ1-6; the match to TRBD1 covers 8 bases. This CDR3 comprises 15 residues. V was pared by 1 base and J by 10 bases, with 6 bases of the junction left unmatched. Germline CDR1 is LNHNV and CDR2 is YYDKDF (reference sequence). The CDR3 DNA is TGTGCCACCAGCAGAGGGACAGGGAGCAAGTCACCCCTCCACTTT. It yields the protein CATSRGTGSKSPLHF. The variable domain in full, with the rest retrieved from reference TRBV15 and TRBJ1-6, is DAMVIQNPRYQVTQFGKPVTLSCSQTLNHNVMYWYQQKSSQAPKLLFHYYDKDFNNEADTPDNFQSRRPNTSFCFLDIRSPGLGDTAMYLCATSRGTGSKSPLHFGNGTRLTVT.

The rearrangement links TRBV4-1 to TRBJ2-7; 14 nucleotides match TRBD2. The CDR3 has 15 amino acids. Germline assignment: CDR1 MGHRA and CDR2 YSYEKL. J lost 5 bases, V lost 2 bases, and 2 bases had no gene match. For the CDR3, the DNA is TGCGCCAGCAGCCAAATGGGACTAGCGGGGGACGAGCAGTACGTC. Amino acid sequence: CASSQMGLAGDEQYV.

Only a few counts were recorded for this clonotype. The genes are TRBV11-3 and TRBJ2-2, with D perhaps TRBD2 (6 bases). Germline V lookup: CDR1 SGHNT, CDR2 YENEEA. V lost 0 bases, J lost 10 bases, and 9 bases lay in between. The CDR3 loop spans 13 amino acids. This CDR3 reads CASSLDRREELFF. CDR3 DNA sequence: TGTGCCAGCAGCTTAGATCGGCGGGAGGAGCTGTTTTTT.

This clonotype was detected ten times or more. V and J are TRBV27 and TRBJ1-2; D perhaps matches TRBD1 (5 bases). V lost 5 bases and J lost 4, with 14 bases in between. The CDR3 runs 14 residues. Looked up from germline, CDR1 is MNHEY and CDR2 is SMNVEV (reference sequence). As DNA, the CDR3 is TGTGCCAGCAGTCCCCCAGGGTATGGCTATGGCTACACCTTC. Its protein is CASSPPGYGYGYTF.

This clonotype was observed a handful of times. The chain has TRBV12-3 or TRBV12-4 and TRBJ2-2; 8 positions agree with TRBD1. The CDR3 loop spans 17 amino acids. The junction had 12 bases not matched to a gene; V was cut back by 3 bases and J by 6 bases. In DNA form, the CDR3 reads TGTGCCAGCAGTTTTCCCTTCTGGAACAGGGGGTCCGGGGAGCTGTTTTTT. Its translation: CASSFPFWNRGSGELFF.

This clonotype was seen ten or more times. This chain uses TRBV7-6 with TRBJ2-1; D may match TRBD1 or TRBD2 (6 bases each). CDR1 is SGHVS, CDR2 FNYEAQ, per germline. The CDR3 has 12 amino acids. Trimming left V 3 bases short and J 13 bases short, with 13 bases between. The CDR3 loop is CASSLGGGAQFF. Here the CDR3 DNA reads TGTGCCAGCAGCTTGGGGGGCGGAGCTCAGTTCTTC.

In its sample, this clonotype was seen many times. Written as DNA, the CDR3 is TGTGCCAGCAGCTTAGCAGGGGTTCAGCTAAAACCTCGCTATGGCTACACCTTC. Protein: CASSLAGVQLKPRYGYTF. This sequence joins TRBV7-2 and TRBJ1-2; a possible D gene is TRBD1 (5 bases). Trimming removed 0 bases from V and 4 bases from J, with 21 bases in between. The CDR3 spans 18 residues. The germline V gene has CDR1 SGHTA and CDR2 FQGNSA.

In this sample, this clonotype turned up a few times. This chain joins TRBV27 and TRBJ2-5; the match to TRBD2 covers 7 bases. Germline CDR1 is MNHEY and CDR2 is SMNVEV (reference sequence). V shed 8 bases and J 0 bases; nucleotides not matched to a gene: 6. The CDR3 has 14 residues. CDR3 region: CASRLAPYQETQYF. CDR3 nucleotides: TGTGCCAGCCGACTAGCACCTTACCAAGAGACCCAGTACTTC.

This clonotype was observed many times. DNA for the CDR3: TGCAGTGCTATCCTAGCGGGAGGGAAGAGCTCCTACAATGAGCAGTTCTTC. Translating gives CSAILAGGKSSYNEQFF. The chain uses TRBV20-1 and TRBJ2-1; 12 nucleotides agree with TRBD2. The CDR3 loop spans 17 amino acids. V trimming: 4 bases; J trimming: 0 bases; junction bases outside the gene matches: 7. Per germline, CDR1 DFQATT and CDR2 SNEGSKA (reference sequence).

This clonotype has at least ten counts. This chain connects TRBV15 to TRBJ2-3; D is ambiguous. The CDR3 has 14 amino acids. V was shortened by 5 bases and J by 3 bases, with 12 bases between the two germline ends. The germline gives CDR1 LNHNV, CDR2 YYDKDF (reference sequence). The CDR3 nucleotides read TGTGCCACCAGCCGTCCAGTCGGGACAGATACGCAGTATTTT. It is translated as CATSRPVGTDTQYF. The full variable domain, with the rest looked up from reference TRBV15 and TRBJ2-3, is DAMVIQNPRYQVTQFGKPVTLSCSQTLNHNVMYWYQQKSSQAPKLLFHYYDKDFNNEADTPDNFQSRRPNTSFCFLDIRSPGLGDTAMYLCATSRPVGTDTQYFGPGTRLTVL.

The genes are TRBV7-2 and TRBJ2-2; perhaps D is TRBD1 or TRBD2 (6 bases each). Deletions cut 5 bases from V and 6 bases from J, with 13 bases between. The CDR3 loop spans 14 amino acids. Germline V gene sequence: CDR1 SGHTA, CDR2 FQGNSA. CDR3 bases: TGTGCCAGCAGCCCCACGGGGGCGGCCGGGGAGCTGTTTTTT. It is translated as CASSPTGAAGELFF.

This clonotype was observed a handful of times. CDR3 loop: CASSLGRHSGANVLTF. CDR3 DNA: TGTGCCAGCAGCTTGGGACGCCACTCTGGGGCCAACGTCCTGACTTTC. The chain links TRBV5-5 to TRBJ2-6; no firm D call. Deletions cut 0 bases from V and 0 bases from J, with 7 bases between. Germline CDR1 is SGHKS and CDR2 is YYEKEE (reference sequence). The CDR3 sequence is 16 residues long.

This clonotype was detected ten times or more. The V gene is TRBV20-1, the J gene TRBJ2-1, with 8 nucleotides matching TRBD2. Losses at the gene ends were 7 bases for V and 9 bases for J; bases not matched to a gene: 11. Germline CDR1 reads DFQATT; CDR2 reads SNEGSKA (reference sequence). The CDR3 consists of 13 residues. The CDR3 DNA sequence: TGCAGTGTCAAGGGGACTAGAAACTTTGAGCAGTTCTTC. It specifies CSVKGTRNFEQFF.

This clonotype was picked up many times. CDR3 region: CSVRGSDEQYV. DNA of the CDR3: TGCAGTGTTAGGGGGTCAGACGAGCAGTACGTC. The genes are TRBV20-1 and TRBJ2-7; TRBD1 is a possible D gene (6 bases). The germline CDR1 and CDR2 sequences are DFQATT and SNEGSKA (reference sequence). The V end lost 7 bases, the J end lost 5 bases, and 12 bases lay between the germline ends. The CDR3 is 11 amino acids.

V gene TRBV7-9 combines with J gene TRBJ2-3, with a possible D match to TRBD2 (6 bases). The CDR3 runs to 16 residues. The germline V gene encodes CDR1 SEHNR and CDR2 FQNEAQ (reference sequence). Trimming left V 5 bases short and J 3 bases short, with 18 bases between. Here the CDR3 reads CASSRAGTGVTDTQYF. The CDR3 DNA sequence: TGTGCCAGCAGCAGAGCCGGGACTGGGGTTACAGATACGCAGTATTTT.